This TCR beta chain was retrieved from a study of cytomegalovirus exposure and HLA in healthy donors. Germline lookup yields CDR1 SGHRS and CDR2 YFSETQ. The CDR3 extends over 16 amino acids. The J segment lost 8 bases and the V segment lost 4 bases, leaving 7 bases of the junction unmatched. The PCR had 60 Vbeta and 13 Jbeta primers. Clones were sequenced by immunoSEQ multiplex PCR, and TCRdb holds only the in-frame ones, with some missing. The sample shows tens of thousands of clones, 80% of them seen only once. The TCR sequence derives from a male donor in good health and CMV-seronegative. The rearrangement links TRBV5-1 to TRBJ2-1, with 15 bases fitting TRBD2. Sample: PBMCs. The DNA of the CDR3 is TGCGCCAGCAGCAAGGGGACTAGCGGGGGGACGGATGAGCAGTTCTTC. It is translated as CASSKGTSGGTDEQFF.